The clone carrying this T cell receptor (beta chain) was seen at least ten times. Preparation of the TCRbeta library involved a method that used unique molecular identifiers. Using its own MiXCR run on the PCR reads, TCRdb lists one record per CDR3 protein. In the table there are 780,000 or so distinct CDR3 sequences, less than 20% of which are singletons. CDR1 and CDR2 from the germline V gene are SGHRS and YFSETQ. V gave up 3 bases and J gave up 1 base; unmatched junction bases: 8. The CDR3 totals 16 residues. The data are from a study of T-cell reconstitution after alpha-beta-depleted transplantation in children.

The chain carries TRBV5-1 and TRBJ2-7; 9 bases align to TRBD2. Sequencing was performed on PBMCs, mostly from graft donor cells, taken 360 days after TCRalphabeta/CD19-depleted stem cell transplant. The sequence derives from a male patient younger than 18 who had a stem cell transplant for acute lymphoblastic leukemia, so the T cells may come from the graft donor. Here the CDR3 reads CASSSEREALSYEQYF. The CDR3 region has the DNA TGCGCCAGCAGCTCAGAGCGGGAGGCCCTTTCCTACGAGCAGTACTTC.